These T cell receptor beta chains were read from a single sample in a study of T cell repertoires in cytomegalovirus infection. One entry per CDR3 protein, called by TCRdb with MiXCR from the reads. This table has 150,000 to 200,000 distinct CDR3 sequences, 20% to 25% appearing once. Their recognized antigens are unknown. This specimen consisted of CD8+ T cells from cultured PBMCs, obtained from culture after CMV antigen stimulation. These receptors were taken from a human donor in good health (CMV status not recorded). Some clones in this sample may be carry-over from other donors' samples. CDR3s include the opening cysteine and the closing phenylalanine or tryptophan. The order of the fields is V gene, J gene, clone size, D gene, CDR3 DNA, CDR3 protein. A D gene is named only where the DNA matches it firmly. Clone size is not always given. Where it is, it says once, few, many or a class for expanded clones.

V: TRBV12-3/TRBV12-4
J: TRBJ2-2
size: few
D: NA
DNA: TGTGCCACTTCCTCCGGGGAGCTGTTTTTT
CDR3: CATSSGELFF

V: TRBV7-9
J: TRBJ2-3
size: few
D: NA
DNA: TGTGCCAGCAGCTTCCCCCGGGACACCCGCACAGATACGCAGTATTTT
CDR3: CASSFPRDTRTDTQYF

V: TRBV4-3
J: TRBJ2-3
size: few
D: NA
DNA: TGCGCCAGTGGGGAGGGGGCCACAGATACGCAGTATTTT
CDR3: CASGEGATDTQYF

V: TRBV7-2
J: TRBJ2-1
size: NA
D: NA
DNA: TGTGCCAGCAGCTTAGACAGTAGGAGGGAGCAGTTCTTC
CDR3: CASSLDSRREQFF

V: TRBV5-1
J: TRBJ1-2
size: many
D: NA
DNA: TGCGCCAGCAGCGGCTCCCGCGGGGGCTATGGCTACACCTTC
CDR3: CASSGSRGGYGYTF

V: TRBV7-2
J: TRBJ2-1
size: few
D: TRBD2
DNA: TGTGCCAGCAGCCCTATAGGACTAGCTAGAGAGCAGTTCTTC
CDR3: CASSPIGLAREQFF

V: TRBV7-2
J: TRBJ1-1
size: NA
D: NA
DNA: TGTGCCAGCAGCTTGATTGCCGATTTCACTGAAGCTTTCTTT
CDR3: CASSLIADFTEAFF

V: TRBV10-3
J: TRBJ1-5
size: NA
D: TRBD1
DNA: TGTGCCATCAGTGAGTCAGGGGGCTTTGGCAATCAGCCCCAGCATTTT
CDR3: CAISESGGFGNQPQHF

V: TRBV7-9
J: TRBJ2-7
size: many
D: NA
DNA: TGTGCCAGCAGACCAGACAACTCCTACGAGCAGTACTTC
CDR3: CASRPDNSYEQYF

V: TRBV6-6
J: TRBJ1-2
size: few
D: NA
DNA: TGTGCCAGCAGTGGTTTTGTCAGTGAACCCGCCCATGGCTACACCTTC
CDR3: CASSGFVSEPAHGYTF

V: TRBV15
J: TRBJ2-3
size: NA
D: TRBD2
DNA: TGTGCCACCAGCAGAGGTGGCGGGGGGATAACAGATACGCAGTATTTT
CDR3: CATSRGGGGITDTQYF

V: TRBV12-3/TRBV12-4
J: TRBJ2-3
size: many
D: NA
DNA: TGTGCCTGTACTGGGGCAAGTAGCACAGATACGCAGTATTTT
CDR3: CACTGASSTDTQYF

V: TRBV7-8
J: TRBJ2-7
size: medium-sized
D: TRBD1
DNA: TGTGCCAGCAGCCCCCCGGGACAGACCTACGAGCAGTACTTC
CDR3: CASSPPGQTYEQYF

V: TRBV5-5
J: TRBJ1-2
size: NA
D: NA
DNA: TGTGCCAGCAGCCTAGCTGTTGACTATGGCTACACCTTC
CDR3: CASSLAVDYGYTF

V: TRBV20-1
J: TRBJ2-7
size: few
D: NA
DNA: TGCAGTGCCCGTCGGACAGAGAGCGTAAGGGTCCACGAGCAGTACTTC
CDR3: CSARRTESVRVHEQYF

V: TRBV7-8
J: TRBJ1-1
size: few
D: NA
DNA: TGTGCCAGCAGCTTAGCGCTGTGGGGGGGGACCATAACTGAAGCTTTCTTT
CDR3: CASSLALWGGTITEAFF

V: TRBV7-2
J: TRBJ2-7
size: NA
D: NA
DNA: TGTGCCAGCAGCTTTAATTCGGCGGCCCCCTACGAGCAGTACTTC
CDR3: CASSFNSAAPYEQYF

V: TRBV2
J: TRBJ2-2
size: few
D: NA
DNA: TGTGCCAGCAGTGCAGTCAGGGCAACCGGGGAGCTGTTTTTT
CDR3: CASSAVRATGELFF

V: TRBV12-3/TRBV12-4
J: TRBJ2-1
size: NA
D: TRBD2
DNA: TGTGCCAGCATTCTAGCGGGGCGTTACAATGAGCAGTTCTTC
CDR3: CASILAGRYNEQFF

V: TRBV7-8
J: TRBJ1-1
size: NA
D: NA
DNA: TGTGCCAGCAGCTTAAAAGGGCCGCCATTGAACACTGAAGCTTTCTTT
CDR3: CASSLKGPPLNTEAFF

V: TRBV4-1
J: TRBJ2-5
size: few
D: TRBD1
DNA: TGCGCCAGCAGCCAAGAGGGCAGGGGGCGCCGGGAGACCCAGTACTTC
CDR3: CASSQEGRGRRETQYF

V: TRBV27
J: TRBJ2-4
size: NA
D: NA
DNA: TGTGCCAGCAGTTTATGGGCAGGGGAATTTGTAAAGATGGACTTC
CDR3: CASSLWAGEFVKMDF

V: TRBV20-1
J: TRBJ1-2
size: NA
D: NA
DNA: TGCAGTGCTAAGGACAGAGAGGGCTACACCTTC
CDR3: CSAKDREGYTF

V: TRBV4-1
J: TRBJ2-3
size: few
D: NA
DNA: TGCGCCAGCAGCCAAGATACGGCTAGCAGCCCAGATACGCAGTATTTT
CDR3: CASSQDTASSPDTQYF

V: TRBV7-2
J: TRBJ1-1
size: few
D: NA
DNA: TGTGCCAGCATCTTGACGGGGTCTGAAGCTTTCTTT
CDR3: CASILTGSEAFF

V: TRBV6-2/TRBV6-3
J: TRBJ2-1
size: NA
D: TRBD2
DNA: TGTGCCAGCAGTTACTCGCCGGGACTAGCGGGGACCGAGCAGTTCTTC
CDR3: CASSYSPGLAGTEQFF

V: TRBV6-2/TRBV6-3
J: TRBJ1-1
size: few
D: NA
DNA: TGTGCCAGCAGTTACTCGAATGGGGGAACTGAAGCTTTCTTT
CDR3: CASSYSNGGTEAFF

V: TRBV5-6
J: TRBJ2-1
size: NA
D: NA
DNA: TGTGCCAGCAGCTTGCCGGGGCAGGGGTTTTTCAATGAGCAGTTCTTC
CDR3: CASSLPGQGFFNEQFF

V: TRBV6-2/TRBV6-3
J: TRBJ1-4
size: NA
D: NA
DNA: TGTGCCAGCAGCCCCCGGACAGATCGCGAAAAACTGTTTTTT
CDR3: CASSPRTDREKLFF

V: TRBV6-2/TRBV6-3
J: TRBJ2-3
size: once
D: NA
DNA: TGTGCCAGCACCCCGGGACTCTTTACAGATACGCAGTATTTT
CDR3: CASTPGLFTDTQYF

V: TRBV4-2
J: TRBJ2-1
size: NA
D: TRBD2
DNA: TGTGCCAGCAGCCAAGATCCTGGCGGGGGGGCGGGCTCCTACAATGAGCAGTTCTTC
CDR3: CASSQDPGGGAGSYNEQFF

V: TRBV7-2
J: TRBJ2-5
size: few
D: NA
DNA: TGTGCCAGCAGCTCGACTGCGCGGGACTCGAGGGGAGAGACCCAGTACTTC
CDR3: CASSSTARDSRGETQYF

V: TRBV20-1
J: TRBJ2-1
size: NA
D: NA
DNA: TGCAGTGCTAGAGATTTCGGGCGGAATTCCTACAATGAGCAGTTCTTC
CDR3: CSARDFGRNSYNEQFF

V: TRBV7-2
J: TRBJ1-2
size: NA
D: NA
DNA: TGTGCCAGCAGCTTAAGTGTGGGACCTACTCACTACACCTTC
CDR3: CASSLSVGPTHYTF

V: TRBV6-5
J: TRBJ1-4
size: NA
D: NA
DNA: TGTGCCAGCAGACCCCAGGAGGATACTAATGAAAAACTGTTTTTT
CDR3: CASRPQEDTNEKLFF

V: TRBV28
J: TRBJ1-6
size: NA
D: NA
DNA: TGTGCCAGCAGCGACCGGACCTATACTAATTCACCCCTCCACTTT
CDR3: CASSDRTYTNSPLHF

V: TRBV7-9
J: TRBJ1-5
size: NA
D: TRBD1
DNA: TGTGCCAGCAGCTCAGCCGACAGGGGGGACAATCAGCCCCAGCATTTT
CDR3: CASSSADRGDNQPQHF

V: TRBV7-9
J: TRBJ2-7
size: NA
D: NA
DNA: TGTGCCAGCAGCTTAGACGCCGGAACCTCCTACGAGCAGTACTTC
CDR3: CASSLDAGTSYEQYF

V: TRBV6-2/TRBV6-3
J: TRBJ1-2
size: few
D: NA
DNA: TGTGCCAGCAGTTACGATCAGGGGCCCTATGGCTACACCTTC
CDR3: CASSYDQGPYGYTF

V: TRBV20-1
J: TRBJ1-1
size: NA
D: NA
DNA: TGCAGTGCTAGAGACTCTAGGGGTGGCGACACTGAAGCTTTCTTT
CDR3: CSARDSRGGDTEAFF

V: TRBV4-2
J: TRBJ2-3
size: NA
D: TRBD2
DNA: TGTGCCAGCAGCCAAGACCTAGCGGGGCCCCGTGAGACAGATACGCAGTATTTT
CDR3: CASSQDLAGPRETDTQYF

V: TRBV6-6
J: TRBJ1-1
size: few
D: NA
DNA: TGTGCCAGCAGCTCTTGGGATCACAGGGTGCCTCAGTACACTGAAGCTTTCTTT
CDR3: CASSSWDHRVPQYTEAFF

V: TRBV12-3/TRBV12-4
J: TRBJ2-3
size: NA
D: TRBD2
DNA: TGTGCCAGCAGTTTAGGTGTAGCGGGGGGTGCAGATACGCAGTATTTT
CDR3: CASSLGVAGGADTQYF

V: TRBV12-5
J: TRBJ1-1
size: NA
D: NA
DNA: TGTGCTAGTGGTTTGGTACAGCCGCCCTACACTGAAGCTTTCTTT
CDR3: CASGLVQPPYTEAFF

V: TRBV12-3/TRBV12-4
J: TRBJ2-7
size: NA
D: NA
DNA: TGTGCCAGCAGTTTTGTTGAGGGCTCCGAGCAGTACTTC
CDR3: CASSFVEGSEQYF